The subject of this entry is one T cell receptor (beta chain). Compared with germline, one end of the junction differs, possibly owing to a read error. The CDR3 is 14 amino acids. CDR1 is SGHRS, CDR2 YFSETQ, per germline. This record belongs to a study of metastatic and nonmetastatic thyroid tumors. Patients were all untreated before their thyroid surgery. Through MiXCR, TCRdb re-clonotyped the PCR reads. Of about 82,000 clones listed, approximately 12% were seen once; the top ten hold around 8.8%. This chain connects TRBV5-1 to TRBJ2-7; perhaps TRBD1 as D (6 bases). The clonotype originates from a female donor with papillary thyroid cancer or a benign thyroid nodule (not recorded which). Some clones in this sample may be carry-over from other donors' samples. Sequenced input: tumor tissue. The CDR3 here is CASTATGTGNEHYF. The CDR3 DNA follows: TGCGCCAGCACTGCCACCGGCACAGGGAACGAGCATTACTTC.